The clone carrying this TCR beta chain was detected many times. As yet, its antigen is unknown. The entry originates in a study of identical twins. Overall study results and limits: Fewer insertions were carried by abundant cord blood beta clonotypes, but none was seen in memory repertoires. The study drew conclusions from cross-sectional statistical analysis, not from following the same donors.

TCRdb recomputed calls from the 5' RACE reads with MiXCR, one row per CDR3 protein. Of around 290,000 distinct CDR3 sequences in the sample, roughly 9.8% are singletons; the top ten hold under 7.5%. Everyone who donated was a healthy Caucasian. Trimming shortened V by 5 bases and J by 6 bases, and 14 bases separated the two germline ends. This CDR3 spans 14 amino acids. Germline CDR1 LGHNA, CDR2 YNFKEQ. In addition, the sample was reused for a study of yellow fever vaccine responses in identical twins.

This TCR came from a woman aged 18-29 years in good health. This chain uses TRBV4-2 with TRBJ2-1, with D tentatively TRBD2 (6 bases). Sequencing was done on a sample of CD8+ T cells sorted from blood. CDR3 residues: CASSTGTGGNEQFF. In DNA, the CDR3 is TGTGCCAGCAGCACCGGGACTGGGGGCAATGAGCAGTTCTTC.